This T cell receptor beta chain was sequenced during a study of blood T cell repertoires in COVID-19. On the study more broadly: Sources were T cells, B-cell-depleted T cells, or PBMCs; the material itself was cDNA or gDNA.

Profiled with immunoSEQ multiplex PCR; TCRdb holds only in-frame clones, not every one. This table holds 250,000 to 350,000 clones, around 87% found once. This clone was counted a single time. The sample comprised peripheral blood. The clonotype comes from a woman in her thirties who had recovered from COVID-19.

The CDR3 DNA reads TGTGCCAGTAGTATGCTGGGACAGCATTACGAGCAGTACTTC. Protein product: CASSMLGQHYEQYF. V and J are TRBV19 and TRBJ2-7, with 7 bases identical to TRBD1. The V gene's germline CDR1 is LNHDA and CDR2 SQIVND (reference sequence). The junction had 6 bases not matched to a gene; V was cut back by 3 bases and J by 4 bases. The CDR3 is 14 amino acids.